This is a list of T cell receptor beta chains from one sample in a study of blood T cell repertoires in COVID-19. The assay was immunoSEQ multiplex PCR, and TCRdb's table has in-frame clones only and misses some. This sample has fewer than 350,000 clones, with approximately 90% found just once. Input material: PBMCs or T cells enriched from blood (not recorded which). These receptor sequences come from a man aged 35 to 55 who had been exposed to COVID-19. The CDR3 runs from the conserved cysteine through the conserved F or W. The order of the fields is clone size, J gene, D gene, V gene, CDR3 protein, CDR3 DNA. The D gene is left open where the match is weak. For some rows the clone size is stated as once, few or many, or as a class when expanded; others skip it.

-,TRBJ2-7,-,TRBV10-3,CAIRETILSYEQYF,TGTGCCATCAGGGAAACAATACTATCCTACGAGCAGTACTTC
-,TRBJ2-1,TRBD2,TRBV2,CASNPGRAGNEQFF,TGTGCCAGCAACCCCGGGAGGGCGGGTAATGAGCAGTTCTTC
-,TRBJ2-2,-,TRBV28,CASSPGAGELFF,TGTGCCAGCAGCCCGGGAGCCGGGGAGCTGTTTTTT
-,TRBJ2-5,TRBD1,TRBV19,CASSSRDRVQETQYF,TGTGCCAGTAGTAGCCGGGACAGAGTACAAGAGACCCAGTACTTC
-,TRBJ1-2,-,TRBV6-5,CAMRSPQGYGYTF,TGTGCCATGCGGAGCCCCCAGGGGTATGGCTACACCTTC
-,TRBJ2-3,TRBD2,TRBV9,CASSVGTSGSGTDTQYF,TGTGCCAGCAGCGTAGGGACTAGCGGGAGTGGCACAGATACGCAGTATTTT
-,TRBJ2-7,TRBD1,TRBV5-1,CASSSGQGASEQYF,TGCGCCAGCAGCTCTGGACAGGGGGCGAGTGAGCAGTACTTC
-,TRBJ2-1,-,TRBV29-1,CSVSETGYNEQFF,TGCAGCGTAAGCGAGACAGGATACAATGAGCAGTTCTTC
-,TRBJ2-3,-,TRBV5-4,CASSLASEWADTQYF,TGTGCCAGCAGCTTGGCCTCGGAGTGGGCAGATACGCAGTATTTT
-,TRBJ2-1,TRBD2,TRBV27,CASSQAGSSYNEQFF,TGTGCCAGCAGTCAAGCGGGATCTTCCTACAATGAGCAGTTCTTC
-,TRBJ2-1,-,TRBV7-2,CASSSNRVGQFF,TGTGCCAGCAGCTCCAACAGGGTAGGTCAGTTCTTC
-,TRBJ1-5,-,TRBV19,CASSIGGNQPQHF,TGTGCCAGTAGTATCGGAGGGAATCAGCCCCAGCATTTT
-,TRBJ2-7,TRBD1,TRBV28,CASSSLGQGVVYEQYF,TGTGCCAGCAGTTCCCTCGGACAGGGGGTAGTCTACGAGCAGTACTTC
-,TRBJ1-1,-,TRBV18,CASSVQGNTEAFF,TGTGCCAGCTCAGTACAGGGGAACACTGAAGCTTTCTTT
-,TRBJ1-1,-,TRBV6-6,CASSQTASEAFF,TGTGCCAGCAGTCAGACAGCGAGTGAAGCTTTCTTT
once,TRBJ1-4,TRBD1,TRBV6-5,CASTRTGFNEKLFF,TGTGCCAGCACCCGGACAGGGTTTAATGAAAAACTGTTTTTT
-,TRBJ2-1,-,TRBV5-1,CASSLSQNNEQFF,TGCGCCAGCAGCTTGTCGCAGAACAATGAGCAGTTCTTC
-,TRBJ1-2,-,TRBV28,CASSFQGVGYTF,TGTGCCAGCAGTTTTCAAGGGGTCGGCTACACCTTC
-,TRBJ2-7,-,TRBV6-1,CASSDGRAYEQYF,TGTGCCAGCAGTGACGGGAGAGCCTACGAGCAGTACTTC
-,TRBJ2-5,TRBD1,TRBV2,CASSPYRQGRGETQYF,TGTGCCAGCAGTCCGTACCGACAGGGACGGGGAGAGACCCAGTACTTC
-,TRBJ1-1,-,TRBV28,CASNGRENTEAFF,TGTGCCAGCAATGGCAGGGAGAACACTGAAGCTTTCTTT
-,TRBJ2-3,-,TRBV4-1,CASSLPPGDTQYF,TGCGCCAGCAGCCTCCCCCCGGGAGATACGCAGTATTTT
-,TRBJ1-1,TRBD1,TRBV30,CAWSPDDRGRGAFF,TGTGCCTGGAGCCCAGACGACAGGGGGCGTGGAGCTTTCTTT
-,TRBJ2-1,TRBD1,TRBV3-1/TRBV3-2,CASSLGTGVVEQFF,TGTGCCAGCAGCCTTGGGACAGGGGTTGTGGAGCAGTTCTTC
-,TRBJ2-7,-,TRBV19,CASARDSRYEQYF,TGTGCCAGCGCCCGGGATTCAAGATACGAGCAGTACTTC
-,TRBJ1-1,-,TRBV19,CASVTGPMNTEAFF,TGTGCCAGTGTTACAGGGCCGATGAACACTGAAGCTTTCTTT
-,TRBJ2-1,TRBD2,TRBV6-5,CASSSGRVNEQFF,TGTGCCAGCAGTAGCGGGAGAGTGAATGAGCAGTTCTTC
-,TRBJ2-5,TRBD2,TRBV3-1/TRBV3-2,CASSQVLTSGGFQETQYF,TGTGCCAGCAGCCAAGTTTTAACTAGCGGGGGGTTCCAAGAGACCCAGTACTTC
-,TRBJ1-1,-,TRBV15,CATSRDGTVLTFF,TGTGCCACCAGCAGAGATGGTACAGTTTTGACTTTCTTT
-,TRBJ2-7,TRBD2,TRBV7-9,CASSLAGVYEQYF,TGTGCCAGCAGCTTGGCGGGAGTCTACGAGCAGTACTTC
-,TRBJ2-3,TRBD2,TRBV9,CASSVSTGGSSTDTQYF,TGTGCCAGCAGCGTATCTACGGGGGGTTCTAGCACAGATACGCAGTATTTT
-,TRBJ1-1,-,TRBV9,CASSVVEQNTEAFF,TGTGCCAGCAGCGTAGTCGAACAGAACACTGAAGCTTTCTTT
-,TRBJ1-5,TRBD1,TRBV28,CASSRGQGGNQPQHF,TGTGCCAGCAGTCGCGGACAGGGAGGCAATCAGCCCCAGCATTTT
-,TRBJ1-1,-,TRBV27,CASTPRGVNTEAFF,TGTGCCAGCACCCCCCGGGGGGTTAACACTGAAGCTTTCTTT
-,TRBJ2-3,TRBD2,TRBV6-5,CASKRRLAGANTQYF,TGTGCCAGCAAACGGAGACTAGCGGGAGCCAATACGCAGTATTTT
-,TRBJ1-4,-,TRBV5-1,CASSLAANEKLFF,TGCGCCAGCAGCTTGGCTGCTAATGAAAAACTGTTTTTT
-,TRBJ1-2,TRBD1,TRBV6-2/TRBV6-3,CASSSPSPGTGVGGYTF,TGTGCCAGCAGTAGCCCCTCCCCAGGGACAGGGGTCGGCGGCTACACCTTC
-,TRBJ2-5,-,TRBV28,CASSPPGSETQYF,TGTGCCAGCAGTCCCCCAGGGTCGGAGACCCAGTACTTC
-,TRBJ2-7,-,TRBV29-1,CSVEPLADYEQYF,TGCAGCGTTGAGCCCCTAGCAGACTACGAGCAGTACTTC
-,TRBJ2-2,TRBD1,TRBV6-4,CASSVGQGDTGELFF,TGTGCCAGCAGTGTCGGACAGGGGGACACCGGGGAGCTGTTTTTT
few,TRBJ1-4,-,TRBV5-1,CASSSGDPGEKLFF,TGCGCCAGCAGCTCAGGGGATCCAGGGGAAAAACTGTTTTTT
-,TRBJ1-1,-,TRBV11-2,CASSLGQGSTEAFF,TGTGCCAGCAGCTTAGGCCAGGGGTCCACTGAAGCTTTCTTT
-,TRBJ2-3,-,TRBV7-3,CASSLSRGADTQYF,TGTGCCAGCAGCTTAAGTCGCGGGGCAGATACGCAGTATTTT
once,TRBJ2-5,-,TRBV5-6,CASSLVDQETQYF,TGTGCCAGCAGCTTGGTAGACCAAGAGACCCAGTACTTC
-,TRBJ1-4,-,TRBV28,CASSFNQGRFLFF,TGTGCCAGCAGTTTTAATCAGGGGCGCTTTCTGTTTTTT
-,TRBJ2-1,-,TRBV2,CATRWRQDEQFF,TGTGCCACGCGATGGAGGCAAGATGAGCAGTTCTTC
-,TRBJ1-1,-,TRBV30,CAWISDRGFLNTEAFF,TGTGCCTGGATCTCCGATCGCGGGTTCTTGAACACTGAAGCTTTCTTT
few,TRBJ2-1,-,TRBV5-1,CASSLRSAAYNEQFF,TGCGCCAGCAGCTTGCGGAGCGCAGCCTACAATGAGCAGTTCTTC
-,TRBJ2-1,TRBD1,TRBV5-4,CASSLVLGQGIEQFF,TGTGCCAGCAGCTTGGTACTGGGACAGGGAATTGAGCAGTTCTTC
-,TRBJ1-5,-,TRBV2,CASSGLDSNQPQHF,TGTGCCAGTAGTGGGCTAGATAGCAATCAGCCCCAGCATTTT
-,TRBJ2-1,TRBD2,TRBV11-2,CASSSKAGGPYNEQFF,TGTGCCAGCAGCTCCAAAGCGGGAGGACCCTACAATGAGCAGTTCTTC